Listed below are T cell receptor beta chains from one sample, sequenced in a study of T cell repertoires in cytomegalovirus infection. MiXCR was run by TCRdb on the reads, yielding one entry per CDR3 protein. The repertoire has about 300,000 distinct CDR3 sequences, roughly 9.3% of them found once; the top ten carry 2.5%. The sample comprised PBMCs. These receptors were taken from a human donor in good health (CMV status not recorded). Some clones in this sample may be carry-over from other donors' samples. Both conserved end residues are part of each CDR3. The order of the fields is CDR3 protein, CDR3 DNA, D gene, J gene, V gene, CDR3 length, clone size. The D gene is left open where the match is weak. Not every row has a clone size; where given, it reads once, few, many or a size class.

CDR3aa: CSARPDSFGEAFF
CDR3nt: TGCAGTGCTAGACCAGACAGTTTCGGTGAAGCTTTCTTT
d_gene: .
j_gene: TRBJ1-1
v_gene: TRBV20-1
len: 13
abundance: many

CDR3aa: CASSLPSGQPKRAEAFF
CDR3nt: TGTGCCAGCAGTTTACCATCGGGACAGCCTAAGCGGGCTGAAGCTTTCTTT
d_gene: TRBD1
j_gene: TRBJ1-1
v_gene: TRBV28
len: 17
abundance: .

CDR3aa: CASSQATGTYNSPLHF
CDR3nt: TGCGCCAGCAGCCAGGCTACAGGGACCTATAATTCACCCCTCCACTTT
d_gene: .
j_gene: TRBJ1-6
v_gene: TRBV4-3
len: 16
abundance: few

CDR3aa: CASSLAQSWDTEAFF
CDR3nt: TGCGCCAGCAGCTTGGCCCAATCCTGGGACACTGAAGCTTTCTTT
d_gene: .
j_gene: TRBJ1-1
v_gene: TRBV5-1
len: 15
abundance: many

CDR3aa: CASSRATQETQYF
CDR3nt: TGTGCCAGCAGCCGGGCTACCCAAGAGACCCAGTACTTC
d_gene: .
j_gene: TRBJ2-5
v_gene: TRBV7-2
len: 13
abundance: many

CDR3aa: CASSLTGTSYEQYF
CDR3nt: TGTGCCAGCTCCCTGACAGGAACCTCCTACGAGCAGTACTTC
d_gene: .
j_gene: TRBJ2-7
v_gene: TRBV18
len: 14
abundance: many

CDR3aa: CASSPSPGSSYEQYF
CDR3nt: TGTGCCAGCTCACCATCCCCGGGGTCGTCCTACGAGCAGTACTTC
d_gene: .
j_gene: TRBJ2-7
v_gene: TRBV18
len: 15
abundance: many

CDR3aa: CASSIMPRTEAFF
CDR3nt: TGTGCCAGTAGTATAATGCCCAGGACTGAAGCTTTCTTT
d_gene: .
j_gene: TRBJ1-1
v_gene: TRBV19
len: 13
abundance: .

CDR3aa: CASSRPGTGYEQYF
CDR3nt: TGTGCCAGCAGCCGCCCCGGGACAGGGTACGAGCAGTACTTC
d_gene: TRBD1
j_gene: TRBJ2-7
v_gene: TRBV14
len: 14
abundance: .

CDR3aa: CASSGRGTLNQPQHF
CDR3nt: TGTGCCAGCAGCGGCAGGGGGACTCTCAATCAGCCCCAGCATTTT
d_gene: TRBD1
j_gene: TRBJ1-5
v_gene: TRBV7-2
len: 15
abundance: many

CDR3aa: CASSWTAPNTEAFF
CDR3nt: TGCGCCAGCAGCTGGACGGCACCGAACACTGAAGCTTTCTTT
d_gene: .
j_gene: TRBJ1-1
v_gene: TRBV5-1
len: 14
abundance: many

CDR3aa: CSARVTGQGVGSPLHF
CDR3nt: TGCAGTGCTAGAGTCACTGGACAGGGCGTGGGTTCACCCCTCCACTTT
d_gene: TRBD1
j_gene: TRBJ1-6
v_gene: TRBV20-1
len: 16
abundance: .

CDR3aa: CSVEDYGPVEGVGNEQFF
CDR3nt: TGCAGCGTTGAAGATTATGGACCCGTTGAGGGGGTAGGCAATGAGCAGTTCTTC
d_gene: .
j_gene: TRBJ2-1
v_gene: TRBV29-1
len: 18
abundance: .

CDR3aa: CASSFTGTLGEQYF
CDR3nt: TGTGCCAGCAGCTTCACCGGGACCCTCGGGGAGCAGTACTTC
d_gene: .
j_gene: TRBJ2-7
v_gene: TRBV7-9
len: 14
abundance: many

CDR3aa: CSASGGYGYTF
CDR3nt: TGCAGTGCCTCGGGGGGATATGGCTACACCTTC
d_gene: .
j_gene: TRBJ1-2
v_gene: TRBV20-1
len: 11
abundance: many

CDR3aa: CASRPQGQETQYF
CDR3nt: TGTGCCAGCAGGCCTCAGGGGCAAGAGACCCAGTACTTC
d_gene: .
j_gene: TRBJ2-5
v_gene: TRBV28
len: 13
abundance: few

CDR3aa: CSVRRGPGEKLFF
CDR3nt: TGCAGCGTTCGTAGAGGGCCGGGTGAAAAACTGTTTTTT
d_gene: .
j_gene: TRBJ1-4
v_gene: TRBV29-1
len: 13
abundance: .

CDR3aa: CASGPGTGYGYTF
CDR3nt: TGTGCCAGCGGCCCCGGAACTGGCTATGGCTACACCTTC
d_gene: .
j_gene: TRBJ1-2
v_gene: TRBV5-6
len: 13
abundance: .

CDR3aa: CASSQSRGRLAGGIQETQYF
CDR3nt: TGCGCCAGCAGTCAATCGAGGGGTAGACTAGCGGGGGGAATCCAAGAGACCCAGTACTTC
d_gene: TRBD2
j_gene: TRBJ2-5
v_gene: TRBV23-1
len: 20
abundance: many

CDR3aa: CASSIDREQPQHF
CDR3nt: TGTGCCAGTAGTATAGATCGGGAACAGCCCCAGCATTTT
d_gene: .
j_gene: TRBJ1-5
v_gene: TRBV19
len: 13
abundance: many

CDR3aa: CASSFASRGTQYF
CDR3nt: TGTGCCAGCAGCTTCGCCAGCCGGGGGACCCAGTACTTC
d_gene: .
j_gene: TRBJ2-5
v_gene: TRBV11-3
len: 13
abundance: few

CDR3aa: CASSPNRGSSNEQFF
CDR3nt: TGTGCCAGCAGCCCTAATCGGGGGTCTTCTAATGAGCAGTTCTTC
d_gene: .
j_gene: TRBJ2-1
v_gene: TRBV9
len: 15
abundance: few

CDR3aa: CASNGPGELFF
CDR3nt: TGTGCCAGCAACGGACCCGGGGAGCTGTTTTTT
d_gene: .
j_gene: TRBJ2-2
v_gene: TRBV6-2/TRBV6-3
len: 11
abundance: few

CDR3aa: CASSPSGGPNEQFF
CDR3nt: TGTGCCAGCAGCCCTAGCGGGGGGCCAAATGAGCAGTTCTTC
d_gene: TRBD2
j_gene: TRBJ2-1
v_gene: TRBV7-2
len: 14
abundance: many

CDR3aa: CASSQAGGRRDTQYF
CDR3nt: TGTGCCAGCAGCCAAGCCGGGGGGCGAAGAGATACGCAGTATTTT
d_gene: .
j_gene: TRBJ2-3
v_gene: TRBV3-1
len: 15
abundance: few

CDR3aa: CASSLRPGQGAGYGYTF
CDR3nt: TGTGCCAGCAGCCTAAGACCGGGACAGGGGGCCGGCTATGGCTACACCTTC
d_gene: TRBD1
j_gene: TRBJ1-2
v_gene: TRBV9
len: 17
abundance: many

CDR3aa: CSGFPRERGGQGTDTQYF
CDR3nt: TGCAGTGGTTTCCCAAGAGAGCGGGGGGGCCAAGGCACAGATACGCAGTATTTT
d_gene: TRBD2
j_gene: TRBJ2-3
v_gene: TRBV20-1
len: 18
abundance: .

CDR3aa: CASSPDTYNEQFF
CDR3nt: TGTGCCAGCAGTCCTGACACCTACAATGAGCAGTTCTTC
d_gene: .
j_gene: TRBJ2-1
v_gene: TRBV12-3/TRBV12-4
len: 13
abundance: .

CDR3aa: CSVIRQSFTDTQYF
CDR3nt: TGCAGCGTTATTCGACAGTCTTTCACAGATACGCAGTATTTT
d_gene: .
j_gene: TRBJ2-3
v_gene: TRBV29-1
len: 14
abundance: many

CDR3aa: CASRTGTGISGELFF
CDR3nt: TGTGCCAGCAGAACCGGGACAGGGATATCCGGGGAGCTGTTTTTT
d_gene: TRBD1
j_gene: TRBJ2-2
v_gene: TRBV6-1
len: 15
abundance: many

CDR3aa: CASSSSETGGGEQFF
CDR3nt: TGTGCCAGCAGTTCTAGCGAAACAGGGGGCGGTGAGCAGTTCTTC
d_gene: TRBD1
j_gene: TRBJ2-1
v_gene: TRBV28
len: 15
abundance: many

CDR3aa: CSASFRAQETQYF
CDR3nt: TGCAGTGCTTCTTTCCGGGCGCAAGAGACCCAGTACTTC
d_gene: .
j_gene: TRBJ2-5
v_gene: TRBV20-1
len: 13
abundance: .

CDR3aa: CASSLERGSSYEQYF
CDR3nt: TGTGCCAGCAGTCTGGAGCGGGGGAGCTCCTACGAGCAGTACTTC
d_gene: TRBD2
j_gene: TRBJ2-7
v_gene: TRBV6-5
len: 15
abundance: many

CDR3aa: CASSPPGYYGYTF
CDR3nt: TGTGCCAGCAGTCCTCCTGGGTACTATGGCTACACCTTC
d_gene: .
j_gene: TRBJ1-2
v_gene: TRBV6-6
len: 13
abundance: many